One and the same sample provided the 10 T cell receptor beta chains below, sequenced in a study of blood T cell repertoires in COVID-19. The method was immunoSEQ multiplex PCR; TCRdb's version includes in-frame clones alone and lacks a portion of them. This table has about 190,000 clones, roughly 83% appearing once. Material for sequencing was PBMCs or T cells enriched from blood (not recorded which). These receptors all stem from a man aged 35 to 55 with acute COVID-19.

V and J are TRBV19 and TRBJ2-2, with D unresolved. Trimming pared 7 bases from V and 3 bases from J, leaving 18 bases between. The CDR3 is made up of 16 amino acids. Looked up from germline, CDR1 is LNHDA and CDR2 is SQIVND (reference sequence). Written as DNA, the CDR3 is TGTGCCAGTACCACCCGACTCCACTGGGACACCGGGGAGCTGTTTTTT. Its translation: CASTTRLHWDTGELFF.

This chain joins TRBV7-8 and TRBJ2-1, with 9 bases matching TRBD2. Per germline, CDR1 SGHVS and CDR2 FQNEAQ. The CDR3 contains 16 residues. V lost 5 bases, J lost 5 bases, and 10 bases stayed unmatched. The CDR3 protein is CASSQIGLAPNNEQFF. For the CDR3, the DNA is TGTGCCAGCAGCCAGATTGGACTAGCGCCAAACAATGAGCAGTTCTTC. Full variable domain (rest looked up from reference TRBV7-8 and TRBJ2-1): GAGVSQSPRYKVAKRGQDVALRCDPISGHVSLFWYQQALGQGPEFLTYFQNEAQLDKSGLPSDRFFAERPEGSVSTLKIQRTQQEDSAVYLCASSQIGLAPNNEQFFGPGTRLTVL.

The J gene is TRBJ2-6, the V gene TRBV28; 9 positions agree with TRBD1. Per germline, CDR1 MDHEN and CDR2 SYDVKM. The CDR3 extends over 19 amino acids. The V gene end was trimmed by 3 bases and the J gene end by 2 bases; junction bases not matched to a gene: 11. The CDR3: CASSFPHLYRGPGANVLTF. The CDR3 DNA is TGTGCCAGCAGTTTTCCGCACCTATACAGGGGGCCTGGGGCCAACGTCCTGACTTTC.

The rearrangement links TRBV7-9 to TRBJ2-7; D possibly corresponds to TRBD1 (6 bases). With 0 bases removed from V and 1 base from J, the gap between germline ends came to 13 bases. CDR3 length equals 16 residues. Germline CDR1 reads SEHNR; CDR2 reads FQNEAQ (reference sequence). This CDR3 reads CASSLAEGVGSYEQYF. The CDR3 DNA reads TGTGCCAGCAGCTTAGCCGAGGGGGTAGGGTCCTACGAGCAGTACTTC.

The CDR3, as DNA: TGTGCCAGCAGCCCAAGGGGGGGCGCCCTTGAGTATGGCTACACCTTC. It specifies CASSPRGGALEYGYTF. The gene calls are TRBV6-6 and TRBJ1-2; TRBD1 is a possible D gene (6 bases). CDR1 and CDR2 from the germline V gene are MNHNY and SVGAGI (reference sequence). This CDR3 has 16 amino acids. Trimming took off 6 bases at V and 5 bases at J, with 22 bases between the two ends.

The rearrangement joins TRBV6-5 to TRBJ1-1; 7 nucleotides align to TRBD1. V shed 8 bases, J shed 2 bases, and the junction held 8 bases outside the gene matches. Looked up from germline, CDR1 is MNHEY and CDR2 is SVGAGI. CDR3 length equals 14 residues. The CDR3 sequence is CASCPRDSNTEAFF. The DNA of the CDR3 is TGTGCCAGCTGTCCTCGGGACAGTAACACTGAAGCTTTCTTT.

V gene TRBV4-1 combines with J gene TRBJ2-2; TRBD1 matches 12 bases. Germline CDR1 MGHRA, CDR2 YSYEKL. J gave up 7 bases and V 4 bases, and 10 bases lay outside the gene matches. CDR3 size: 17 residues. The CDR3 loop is CASSLSGTGGSYGELFF. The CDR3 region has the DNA TGCGCCAGCAGCCTGTCCGGGACAGGGGGCTCTTACGGGGAGCTGTTTTTT.

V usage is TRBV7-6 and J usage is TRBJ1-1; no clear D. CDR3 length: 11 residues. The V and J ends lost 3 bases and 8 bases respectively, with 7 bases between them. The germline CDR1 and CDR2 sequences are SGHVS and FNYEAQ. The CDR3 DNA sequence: TGTGCCAGCAGCTTGTACAGCGAAGCTTTCTTT. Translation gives CASSLYSEAFF.

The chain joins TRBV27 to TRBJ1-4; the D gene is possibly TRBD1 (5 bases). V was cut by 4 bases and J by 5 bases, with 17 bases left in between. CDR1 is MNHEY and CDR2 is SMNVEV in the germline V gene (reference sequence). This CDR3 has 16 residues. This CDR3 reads CASSSTSTATNEKLFF. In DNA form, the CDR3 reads TGTGCCAGCAGTTCCACTTCGACAGCCACAAATGAAAAACTGTTTTTT.

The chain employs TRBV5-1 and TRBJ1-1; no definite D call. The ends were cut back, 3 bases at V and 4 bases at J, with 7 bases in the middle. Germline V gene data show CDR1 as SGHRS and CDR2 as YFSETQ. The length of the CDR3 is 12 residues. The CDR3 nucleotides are TGCGCCAGCAGCTCCCCCCGCACTGAAGCTTTCTTT. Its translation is CASSSPRTEAFF.